This is a list of T cell receptor beta chains from one sample in a study of blood T cell repertoires in COVID-19. Clones were sequenced by immunoSEQ multiplex PCR, and TCRdb holds only the in-frame ones, with some missing. Of around 400,000 clones listed, roughly 90% are singletons. The sample consisted of PBMCs or T cells enriched from blood (not recorded which). These receptors came from a woman under 40 who had recovered from COVID-19. Both conserved end residues are part of each CDR3. A D gene is named only where the DNA matches it firmly. The size field is filled for only some rows; it gives once, few, many or a size class.

TRBD1	NA	TRBV29-1	TRBJ2-7	CSVEWDSPYEQYF	TGCAGCGTTGAATGGGACAGCCCCTACGAGCAGTACTTC
NA	NA	TRBV29-1	TRBJ2-3	CSATESTDTQYF	TGCAGCGCGACAGAAAGCACAGATACGCAGTATTTT
NA	NA	TRBV7-2	TRBJ2-1	CASSHPTPGSYNEQFF	TGTGCCAGCAGCCACCCCACCCCAGGATCCTACAATGAGCAGTTCTTC
NA	few	TRBV10-2	TRBJ2-7	CASSEGGAAIYEQYF	TGCGCCAGCAGTGAGGGAGGGGCCGCAATCTACGAGCAGTACTTC
NA	once	TRBV27	TRBJ1-2	CATSGGPLTAYGYTF	TGTGCCACCAGTGGAGGACCTCTTACCGCCTATGGCTACACCTTC
TRBD1	once	TRBV6-2/TRBV6-3	TRBJ1-6	CASSYAGGIDSPLHF	TGTGCCAGCAGTTACGCAGGGGGCATTGATTCACCCCTCCACTTT
TRBD2	NA	TRBV11-2	TRBJ2-3	CASSLAGGTGADTQYF	TGTGCCAGCAGCTTAGCGGGGGGGACCGGGGCAGATACGCAGTATTTT
TRBD1	NA	TRBV11-1	TRBJ2-6	CASSSTGAGANVLTF	TGTGCCAGCAGCTCCACAGGGGCTGGGGCCAACGTCCTGACTTTC
NA	NA	TRBV6-5	TRBJ2-5	CASSRAQETQYF	TGTGCCAGCAGTCGCGCTCAAGAGACCCAGTACTTC
TRBD1	NA	TRBV24-1	TRBJ1-5	CATKDRFIQPQHF	TGTGCCACCAAGGACAGGTTCATCCAGCCCCAGCATTTT
TRBD1	once	TRBV6-2/TRBV6-3	TRBJ2-5	CASSDPTGGAETQYF	TGTGCCAGCAGCGACCCCACAGGGGGCGCGGAGACCCAGTACTTC
NA	NA	TRBV7-9	TRBJ1-3	CASSTPPQGGGNTIYF	TGTGCCAGCAGCACACCACCACAGGGCGGTGGAAACACCATATATTTT
TRBD2	NA	TRBV27	TRBJ2-2	CASSLAGLARTGELFF	TGTGCCAGCAGTTTAGCAGGACTAGCACGCACCGGGGAGCTGTTTTTT
TRBD1	NA	TRBV27	TRBJ1-1	CASSSPGQRTTEAFF	TGTGCCAGCAGTTCTCCGGGACAGCGAACCACTGAAGCTTTCTTT
TRBD1	few	TRBV2	TRBJ2-7	CASSDWDRDYEQYF	TGTGCCAGCAGTGATTGGGACAGGGACTACGAGCAGTACTTC
NA	NA	TRBV5-5	TRBJ1-3	CASSLAEPVSRNTIYF	TGTGCCAGCAGCTTGGCCGAACCGGTCTCTCGAAACACCATATATTTT
TRBD1	NA	TRBV4-1	TRBJ2-4	CASSQNYVGTGDRNIQYF	TGCGCCAGCAGCCAAAATTACGTAGGGACAGGGGATAGAAACATTCAGTACTTC
NA	once	TRBV12-2	TRBJ2-1	CASRPHPGLYANEQFF	TGTGCAAGTCGTCCTCACCCGGGACTCTACGCCAATGAGCAGTTCTTC
NA	NA	TRBV14	TRBJ2-3	CASSLGRRADTQYF	TGTGCCAGCTCTCTCGGCAGGAGGGCAGATACGCAGTATTTT
NA	NA	TRBV10-3	TRBJ1-5	CAISGRGNQPQHF	TGTGCCATCAGTGGCAGGGGTAATCAGCCCCAGCATTTT
TRBD1	once	TRBV7-3	TRBJ2-1	CASSLITGVGEQFF	TGTGCCAGCAGCTTAATTACAGGGGTGGGTGAGCAGTTCTTC
NA	NA	TRBV11-2	TRBJ2-1	CASSLGTENEQFF	TGTGCCAGCAGCTTAGGGACTGAAAATGAGCAGTTCTTC
NA	once	TRBV7-8	TRBJ1-2	CASSPEGMGGQLYGYTF	TGTGCCAGCAGCCCCGAGGGGATGGGCGGACAGCTCTATGGCTACACCTTC
NA	NA	TRBV18	TRBJ1-1	CASSPVETTEAFF	TGTGCCAGCTCACCAGTAGAGACAACTGAAGCTTTCTTT
TRBD1	NA	TRBV6-4	TRBJ1-3	CASIMTPDRCYSGNTIYF	TGTGCCAGCATTATGACACCGGACAGGTGTTACTCTGGAAACACCATATATTTT
NA	NA	TRBV19	TRBJ1-6	CASSVWGEAPLHF	TGTGCCAGTAGTGTATGGGGGGAAGCTCCCCTCCACTTT
TRBD1	NA	TRBV15	TRBJ1-1	CATSRDRGPNTEAFF	TGTGCCACCAGCCGGGACAGGGGGCCGAACACTGAAGCTTTCTTT
TRBD2	NA	TRBV6-1	TRBJ2-7	CASSGKAGGAPSYEQYF	TGTGCCAGCAGTGGAAAAGCGGGGGGTGCGCCTTCCTACGAGCAGTACTTC
NA	NA	TRBV27	TRBJ2-3	CASSLFRGDTQYF	TGTGCCAGCAGTTTATTCAGGGGTGATACGCAGTATTTT
NA	NA	TRBV18	TRBJ2-6	CASSRAIPSGANVLTF	TGTGCCAGCTCACGCGCGATACCCTCTGGGGCCAACGTCCTGACTTTC
TRBD1	NA	TRBV29-1	TRBJ1-2	CSVAGGDTYGYTF	TGCAGCGTTGCAGGGGGCGATACCTATGGCTACACCTTC
TRBD1	NA	TRBV25-1	TRBJ2-7	CASSASGTGDYEQYF	TGTGCCAGCAGTGCCTCCGGGACAGGGGACTACGAGCAGTACTTC
NA	NA	TRBV21-1	TRBJ2-1	CASSKGRGNEQFF	TGTGCCAGCAGCAAAGGGAGAGGGAATGAGCAGTTCTTC
TRBD1	NA	TRBV12-3/TRBV12-4	TRBJ1-6	CASTDRENSPLHF	TGTGCCAGCACGGACAGGGAGAATTCACCCCTCCACTTT
NA	NA	TRBV9	TRBJ2-1	CASSAAPTSLDYNEQFF	TGTGCCAGCAGCGCCGCCCCCACTAGCCTTGACTACAATGAGCAGTTCTTC
NA	NA	TRBV7-9	TRBJ2-1	CASSPKDSLPCCEQFF	TGTGCCAGCAGCCCTAAGGACAGCTTACCTTGTTGTGAGCAGTTCTTC
TRBD2	NA	TRBV9	TRBJ2-7	CASSATSGTIYEQYF	TGTGCCAGCAGCGCTACTAGCGGGACAATCTACGAGCAGTACTTC
NA	NA	TRBV5-4	TRBJ1-1	CASSKSAEAFF	TGTGCCAGCAGCAAATCAGCTGAAGCTTTCTTT
TRBD1	NA	TRBV27	TRBJ1-2	CASSPRQGLNYGYTF	TGTGCCAGCAGTCCCCGACAGGGGTTAAATTATGGCTACACCTTC
TRBD2	NA	TRBV12-5	TRBJ2-7	CASGFGLAGVPYEQYF	TGTGCTAGTGGGTTCGGACTAGCGGGAGTACCCTACGAGCAGTACTTC
TRBD2	NA	TRBV28	TRBJ2-7	CASSREAGNPWDEQYF	TGTGCCAGCAGTCGGGAAGCGGGAAATCCGTGGGACGAGCAGTACTTC
NA	NA	TRBV29-1	TRBJ2-4	CSVEGLAKNIQYF	TGCAGCGTTGAAGGACTAGCCAAAAACATTCAGTACTTC
NA	NA	TRBV5-6	TRBJ2-7	CASSFNRITYEQYF	TGTGCCAGCAGCTTTAACAGGATCACCTACGAGCAGTACTTC
NA	NA	TRBV21-1	TRBJ2-7	CASSKYNRFYEQYF	TGTGCCAGCAGCAAATATAACAGATTCTACGAGCAGTACTTC
NA	NA	TRBV7-9	TRBJ1-5	CASSLAGVGQPQHF	TGTGCCAGCAGCTTAGCAGGGGTGGGTCAGCCCCAGCATTTT
TRBD1	NA	TRBV29-1	TRBJ2-7	CSVRPGGYEQYF	TGCAGCGTTCGGCCAGGGGGTTACGAGCAGTACTTC
TRBD1	once	TRBV27	TRBJ1-2	CASSPGQGLGGYTF	TGTGCCAGCAGCCCGGGACAGGGGTTAGGTGGCTACACCTTC
NA	NA	TRBV4-1	TRBJ1-5	CASSPSGGNQPQHF	TGCGCCAGCAGCCCGTCGGGGGGCAATCAGCCCCAGCATTTT
TRBD1	NA	TRBV6-2/TRBV6-3	TRBJ1-2	CASSQGAPGYTF	TGTGCCAGCAGCCAGGGGGCGCCGGGCTACACCTTC
NA	NA	TRBV4-3	TRBJ1-2	CASSQVHGKTLGYTF	TGCGCCAGCAGCCAAGTGCACGGGAAAACACTTGGCTACACCTTC
NA	NA	TRBV12-5	TRBJ2-2	CASGQGRSDTGELFF	TGTGCTAGTGGTCAGGGAAGGTCGGACACCGGGGAGCTGTTTTTT
NA	few	TRBV2	TRBJ2-7	CASSEVLLTSSYEQYF	TGTGCCAGCAGTGAAGTGCTTCTTACCAGCTCCTACGAGCAGTACTTC
TRBD1	NA	TRBV5-1	TRBJ2-1	CASSLVAGQGSNEQFF	TGCGCCAGCAGCTTGGTAGCTGGACAGGGATCCAATGAGCAGTTCTTC
TRBD1	NA	TRBV19	TRBJ1-1	CASSLRGRGTEAFF	TGTGCCAGTTCGCTCAGGGGGCGCGGGACTGAAGCTTTCTTT
TRBD1	NA	TRBV30	TRBJ2-2	CAWSVPGQGNTGELFF	TGTGCCTGGAGTGTTCCGGGACAGGGGAACACCGGGGAGCTGTTTTTT
NA	NA	TRBV7-9	TRBJ1-1	CASSPRQSKRTEAFF	TGTGCCAGCAGCCCGAGACAGTCGAAGAGGACTGAAGCTTTCTTT
TRBD1	few	TRBV7-9	TRBJ2-7	CASSAGTGDGSYEQYF	TGTGCCAGCAGCGCAGGGACAGGGGACGGGTCCTACGAGCAGTACTTC
TRBD2	NA	TRBV5-1	TRBJ2-7	CASSLAGPILADYYEQYF	TGCGCCAGCAGCTTGGCCGGTCCCATACTAGCGGACTACTACGAGCAGTACTTC
NA	NA	TRBV9	TRBJ1-1	CASSAPGGGGAAEAFF	TGTGCCAGCAGCGCCCCGGGAGGAGGGGGGGCTGCTGAAGCTTTCTTT